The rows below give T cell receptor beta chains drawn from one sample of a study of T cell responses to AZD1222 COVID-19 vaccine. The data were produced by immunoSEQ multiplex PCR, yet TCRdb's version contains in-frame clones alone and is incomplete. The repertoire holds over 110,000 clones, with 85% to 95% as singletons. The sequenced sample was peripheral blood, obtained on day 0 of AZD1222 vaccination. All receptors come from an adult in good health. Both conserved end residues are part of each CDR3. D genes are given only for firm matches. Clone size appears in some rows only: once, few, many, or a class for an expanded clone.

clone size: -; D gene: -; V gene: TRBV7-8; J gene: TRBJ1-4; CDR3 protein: CASSMDTREKLFF; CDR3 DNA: TGTGCCAGCAGCATGGACACGAGGGAAAAACTGTTTTTT
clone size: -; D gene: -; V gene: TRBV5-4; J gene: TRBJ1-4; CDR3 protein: CASSAAGPTNEKLFF; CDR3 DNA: TGTGCCAGCAGCGCCGCGGGTCCAACTAATGAAAAACTGTTTTTT
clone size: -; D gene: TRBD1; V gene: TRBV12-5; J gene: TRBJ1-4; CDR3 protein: CASALGQTNEKLFF; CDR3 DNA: TGTGCTAGTGCCCTGGGACAGACTAATGAAAAACTGTTTTTT
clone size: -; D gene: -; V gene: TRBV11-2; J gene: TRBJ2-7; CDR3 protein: CASSLDSYEQYF; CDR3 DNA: TGTGCCAGCAGCTTAGACTCCTACGAGCAGTACTTC
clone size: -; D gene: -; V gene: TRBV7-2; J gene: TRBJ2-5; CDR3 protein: CASSLGLEETQYF; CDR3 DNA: TGTGCCAGCAGCTTGGGACTGGAAGAGACCCAGTACTTC
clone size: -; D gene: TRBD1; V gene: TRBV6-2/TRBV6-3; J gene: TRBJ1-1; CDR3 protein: CASSPPGGQAFF; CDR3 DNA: TGTGCCAGCAGCCCCCCAGGGGGCCAAGCTTTCTTT
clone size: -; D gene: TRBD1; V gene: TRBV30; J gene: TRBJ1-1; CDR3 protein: CAWGTGPTEAFF; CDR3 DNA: TGTGCCTGGGGGACAGGGCCCACTGAAGCTTTCTTT
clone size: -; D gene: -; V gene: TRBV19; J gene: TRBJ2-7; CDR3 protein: CASNSPPGDYEQYF; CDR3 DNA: TGTGCCAGTAATTCCCCGCCCGGGGACTACGAGCAGTACTTC
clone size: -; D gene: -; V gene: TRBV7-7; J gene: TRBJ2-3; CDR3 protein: CASSFGQGTDTQYF; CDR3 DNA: TGTGCTAGCAGCTTCGGGCAGGGGACGGATACGCAGTATTTT
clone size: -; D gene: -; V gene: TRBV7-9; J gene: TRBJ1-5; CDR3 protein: CASSLARSEAVGPQHF; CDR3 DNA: TGTGCCAGCAGCTTAGCTCGGTCGGAGGCAGTAGGGCCCCAGCATTTT
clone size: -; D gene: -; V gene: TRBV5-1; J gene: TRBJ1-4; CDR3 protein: CASSLDRGRVGEKLFF; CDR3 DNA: TGCGCCAGCAGCTTGGATAGGGGCAGGGTGGGCGAAAAACTGTTTTTT
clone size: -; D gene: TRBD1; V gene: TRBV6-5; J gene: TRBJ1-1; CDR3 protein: CASSYGTANTEAFF; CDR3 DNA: TGTGCCAGCAGTTACGGGACAGCTAACACTGAAGCTTTCTTT
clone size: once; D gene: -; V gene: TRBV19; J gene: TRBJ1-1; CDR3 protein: CASSMGQLSFF; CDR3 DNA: TGTGCCAGTAGTATGGGGCAGCTCTCTTTCTTT
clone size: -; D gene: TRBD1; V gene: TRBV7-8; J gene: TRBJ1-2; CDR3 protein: CASSLGLDRDYGYTF; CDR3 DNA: TGTGCCAGCAGCTTAGGTTTGGACAGGGATTATGGCTACACCTTC
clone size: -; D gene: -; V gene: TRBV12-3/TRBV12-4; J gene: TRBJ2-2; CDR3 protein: CASFAGELFF; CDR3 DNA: TGTGCCAGCTTCGCCGGGGAGCTGTTTTTT
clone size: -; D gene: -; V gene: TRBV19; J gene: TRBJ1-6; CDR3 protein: CASSLGSSYNSPLHF; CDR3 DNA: TGTGCCAGTAGTCTTGGAAGCTCCTATAATTCACCCCTCCACTTT
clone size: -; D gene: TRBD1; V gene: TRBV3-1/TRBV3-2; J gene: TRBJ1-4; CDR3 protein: CASSLQGIGEKLFF; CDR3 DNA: TGTGCCAGCAGCCTACAGGGGATCGGGGAAAAACTGTTTTTT
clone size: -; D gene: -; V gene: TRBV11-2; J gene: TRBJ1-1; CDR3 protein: CASSLGRASTEAFF; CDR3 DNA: TGTGCCAGCAGCTTAGGGCGAGCGAGCACTGAAGCTTTCTTT
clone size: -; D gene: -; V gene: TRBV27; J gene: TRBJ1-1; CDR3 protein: CASSFNRVTTEAFF; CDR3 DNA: TGTGCCAGCAGTTTTAACAGGGTTACGACTGAAGCTTTCTTT
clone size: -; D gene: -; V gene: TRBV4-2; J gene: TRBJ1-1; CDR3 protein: CASSQDRRLNTEAFF; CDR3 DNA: TGTGCCAGCAGCCAAGATCGACGGTTGAACACTGAAGCTTTCTTT
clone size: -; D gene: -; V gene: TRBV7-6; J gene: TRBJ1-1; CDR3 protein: CASSFRGVDTEAFF; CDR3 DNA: TGTGCCAGCAGCTTCAGGGGCGTCGACACTGAAGCTTTCTTT
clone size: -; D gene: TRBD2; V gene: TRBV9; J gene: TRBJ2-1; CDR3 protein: CASSKRPGLAHNEQFF; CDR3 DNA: TGTGCCAGCAGCAAACGACCGGGACTAGCCCACAATGAGCAGTTCTTC
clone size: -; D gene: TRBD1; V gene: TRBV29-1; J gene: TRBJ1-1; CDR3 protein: CSMLSRGRFTEAFF; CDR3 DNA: TGCAGCATGCTGAGCAGGGGGCGATTCACTGAAGCTTTCTTT
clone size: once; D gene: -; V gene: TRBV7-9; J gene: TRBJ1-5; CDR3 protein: CASSRGGQTNQPQHF; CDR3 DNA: TGTGCCAGCAGCCGGGGAGGACAGACAAATCAGCCCCAGCATTTT
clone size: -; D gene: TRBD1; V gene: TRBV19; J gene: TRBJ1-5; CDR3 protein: CASSIDRRGSHGNQPQHF; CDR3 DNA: TGTGCCAGTAGTATAGACCGCAGGGGGTCCCATGGCAATCAGCCCCAGCATTTT
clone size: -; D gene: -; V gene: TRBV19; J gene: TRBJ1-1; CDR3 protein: CASSMGTYASEAFF; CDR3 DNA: TGTGCCAGTAGTATGGGGACGTACGCCTCTGAAGCTTTCTTT
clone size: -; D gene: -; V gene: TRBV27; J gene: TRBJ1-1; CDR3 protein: CASSPQVYGGQTNTEAFF; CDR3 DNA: TGTGCCAGCAGCCCACAAGTTTATGGAGGACAGACGAACACTGAAGCTTTCTTT
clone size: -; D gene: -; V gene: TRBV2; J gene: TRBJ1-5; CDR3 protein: CASQNSNQPQHF; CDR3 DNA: TGTGCCAGTCAGAATAGCAATCAGCCCCAGCATTTT
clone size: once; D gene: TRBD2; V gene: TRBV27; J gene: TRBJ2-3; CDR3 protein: CASSLVAGADTQYF; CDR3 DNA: TGTGCCAGCAGTTTAGTAGCGGGAGCAGATACGCAGTATTTT
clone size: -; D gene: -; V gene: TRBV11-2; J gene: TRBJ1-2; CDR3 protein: CASSLVNGEAGYTF; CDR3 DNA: TGTGCCAGCAGCTTAGTTAACGGAGAGGCTGGCTACACCTTC
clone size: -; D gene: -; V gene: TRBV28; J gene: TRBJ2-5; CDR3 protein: CASSSPGETQYF; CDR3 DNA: TGTGCCAGCAGTTCTCCTGGGGAGACCCAGTACTTC
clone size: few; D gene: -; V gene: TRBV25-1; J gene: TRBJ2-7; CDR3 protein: CASSEAYEQYF; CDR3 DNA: TGTGCCAGCAGTGAGGCCTACGAGCAGTACTTC
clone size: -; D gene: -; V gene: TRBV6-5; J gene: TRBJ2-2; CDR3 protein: CASSWHNTGELFF; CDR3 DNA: TGTGCCAGCAGTTGGCACAACACCGGGGAGCTGTTTTTT
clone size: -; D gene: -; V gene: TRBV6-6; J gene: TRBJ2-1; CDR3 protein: CASSYQDYAEQFF; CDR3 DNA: TGTGCCAGCAGTTACCAAGACTACGCTGAGCAGTTCTTC
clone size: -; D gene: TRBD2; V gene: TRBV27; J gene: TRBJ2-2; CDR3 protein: CASSFRGTSGRGDTGELFF; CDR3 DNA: TGTGCCAGCAGTTTTCGCGGGACTAGCGGGAGGGGGGACACCGGGGAGCTGTTTTTT
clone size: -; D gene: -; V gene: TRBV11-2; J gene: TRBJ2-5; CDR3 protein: CASSAGQETQYF; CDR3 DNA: TGTGCCAGCAGCGCCGGCCAAGAGACCCAGTACTTC
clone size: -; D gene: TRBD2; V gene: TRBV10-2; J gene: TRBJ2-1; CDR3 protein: CASRGGSNEQFF; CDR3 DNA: TGCGCCAGCAGGGGGGGGAGCAATGAGCAGTTCTTC
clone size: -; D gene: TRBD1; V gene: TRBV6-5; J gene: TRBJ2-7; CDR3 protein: CASRLGQGEQYF; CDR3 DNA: TGTGCCAGCAGATTAGGACAGGGCGAGCAGTACTTC
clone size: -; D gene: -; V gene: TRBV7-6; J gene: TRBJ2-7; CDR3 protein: CASSRVDNSYEQYF; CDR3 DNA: TGTGCCAGCAGCCGCGTGGACAACTCCTACGAGCAGTACTTC
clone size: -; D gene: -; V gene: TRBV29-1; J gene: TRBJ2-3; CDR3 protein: CSDGRTDTQYF; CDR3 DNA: TGCAGCGATGGACGCACAGATACGCAGTATTTT
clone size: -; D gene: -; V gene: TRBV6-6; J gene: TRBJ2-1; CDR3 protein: CASKTGRSYNEQFF; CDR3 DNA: TGTGCCAGCAAGACAGGGAGGTCATACAATGAGCAGTTCTTC
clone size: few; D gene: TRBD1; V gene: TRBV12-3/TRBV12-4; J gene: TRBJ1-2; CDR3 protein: CASSLQGVGGYTF; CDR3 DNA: TGTGCCAGCAGCCTCCAGGGGGTCGGTGGCTACACCTTC